The 22 T cell receptor beta chains presented below share a single source sample, sequenced in a study of blood T cell repertoires in COVID-19. Clones were read by immunoSEQ multiplex PCR, and TCRdb kept only the in-frame ones, dropping some. The sample records tens of thousands of clones, approximately 88% being singletons. The sample consisted of peripheral blood. The receptors here all came from a man in his fifties or sixties with COVID-19, enrolled during active disease.

The rearrangement links TRBV23-1 to TRBJ1-3; the D gene is possibly TRBD1 (5 bases). Being an ORF, TRBV23-1 has a function that is uncertain. V lost 0 bases to trimming and J lost 2 bases, with 11 bases between them. This CDR3 spans 16 amino acids. Here the CDR3 reads CASSQSLAGTGNTIYF. The CDR3 nucleotides read TGCGCCAGCAGTCAATCGCTGGCAGGGACTGGAAACACCATATATTTT.

The J gene is TRBJ2-1, the V gene TRBV29-1; 7 nucleotides agree with TRBD2. Germline V gene sequence: CDR1 SQVTM, CDR2 ANQGSEA. The length of the CDR3 is 11 residues. J was trimmed by 7 bases and V by 6 bases; bases with no gene match: 3. Written as DNA, the CDR3 is TGCAGCGTCCCTAGCGGAAATGAGCAGTTCTTC. It encodes CSVPSGNEQFF.

The chain employs TRBV11-2 and TRBJ2-2; perhaps TRBD2 as D (5 bases). The CDR3 spans 13 residues. In germline, CDR1 is SGHAT, CDR2 FQNNGV. V gave up 2 bases and J gave up 7 bases, with 8 bases separating them. In DNA, the CDR3 is TGTGCCAGCAGCTTACAACTAGACGGGGAGCTGTTTTTT. The encoded protein is CASSLQLDGELFF.

This rearrangement joins TRBV9 to TRBJ1-1, with 8 positions matching TRBD1. V lost 3 bases, J lost 5 bases, and 15 bases stayed unmatched. Looked up from germline, CDR1 is SGDLS and CDR2 is YYNGEE. The CDR3 has 17 residues. DNA for the CDR3: TGTGCCAGCAGCGCCCTCGGACAGGGCATTAGGGGTACTGAAGCTTTCTTT. Translation gives CASSALGQGIRGTEAFF.

This chain joins TRBV25-1 and TRBJ1-2; D is undetermined. V gave up 6 bases and J gave up 5 bases, with 10 bases separating them. Germline V gene lookup returns CDR1 MGHDK and CDR2 SYGVNS. The CDR3 sequence is 12 residues long. The CDR3 loop is CASSVTGYGYTF. DNA for the CDR3: TGTGCCAGCAGCGTTACGGGATATGGCTACACCTTC.

As DNA, the CDR3 is TGCGCCAGCAGCTTGACAGAGATCTATGGCTACACCTTC. It is translated as CASSLTEIYGYTF. This sequence joins TRBV5-1 and TRBJ1-2; D is undetermined. CDR1 SGHRS and CDR2 YFSETQ come from the germline V gene. Between the trimmed V and J ends, which lost 1 base and 4 bases, there was a span of 8 bases. The length of the CDR3 is 13 residues.

The gene calls are TRBV5-1 and TRBJ2-5; TRBD2 agrees at 11 bases. There are 16 residues in the CDR3. Germline-derived CDR1 and CDR2 are SGHRS and YFSETQ. V dropped 4 bases and J dropped 1; count of bases not matched to a gene: 6. CDR3 sequence: CASSLGTSGFQETQYF. The CDR3 bases are TGCGCCAGCAGCCTAGGGACTAGCGGTTTCCAAGAGACCCAGTACTTC.

The genes are TRBV30 and TRBJ2-7; 7 nucleotides match TRBD1. V was clipped by 2 bases and J by 2 bases; unmatched bases: 3. CDR1 and CDR2 from the germline V gene are GTSNPN and SVGIG (reference sequence). This CDR3 is built from 13 residues. For the CDR3, the DNA is TGTGCCTGGAGTACAGGGGTAACCTACGAGCAGTACTTC. It yields the protein CAWSTGVTYEQYF. Based on the CDR3 plus reference TRBV30 and TRBJ2-7, the full variable domain is SQTIHQWPATLVQPVGSPLSLECTVEGTSNPNLYWYRQAAGRGLQLLFYSVGIGQISSEVPQNLSASRPQDRQFILSSKKLLLSDSGFYLCAWSTGVTYEQYFGPGTRLTVT.

The rearrangement joins TRBV15 to TRBJ2-5, with TRBD1 as a possible D gene (5 bases). The V end lost 0 bases, the J end lost 2 bases, and 10 bases lay between the germline ends. Germline V gene data show CDR1 as LNHNV and CDR2 as YYDKDF (reference sequence). The CDR3 totals 15 residues. This CDR3 reads CATSRDLAGQETQYF. The CDR3 DNA reads as TGTGCCACCAGCAGAGATTTGGCAGGGCAAGAGACCCAGTACTTC.

The rearrangement uses TRBV18 and TRBJ1-4; D remains ambiguous. This CDR3 is 14 amino acids long. Germline V lookup: CDR1 KGHSH, CDR2 LQKENI. Trimming cost V 5 bases and J 4 bases, with 11 bases left between them. The DNA for the CDR3 is TGTGCCAGCTCAACGACATTGCTTAATGAAAAACTGTTTTTT. The encoded protein is CASSTTLLNEKLFF. Based on the CDR3 plus reference TRBV18 and TRBJ1-4, the full variable domain is NAGVMQNPRHLVRRRGQEARLRCSPMKGHSHVYWYRQLPEEGLKFMVYLQKENIIDESGMPKERFSAEFPKEGPSILRIQQVVRGDSAAYFCASSTTLLNEKLFFGSGTQLSVL.

V usage is TRBV5-1 and J usage is TRBJ1-4; 7 positions agree with TRBD1. The CDR3 runs to 14 residues. The germline V gene encodes CDR1 SGHRS and CDR2 YFSETQ. V lost 1 base and J lost 5; bases outside the gene matches: 2. CDR3 sequence: CASSLRQGNEKLFF. CDR3 bases: TGCGCCAGCAGCTTGCGACAGGGAAATGAAAAACTGTTTTTT.

V is TRBV24-1 and J is TRBJ1-2; 8 bases match TRBD1. This CDR3 has 15 amino acids. The trim removed 3 bases at V and 8 bases at J, leaving 10 bases unmatched. CDR1 is KGHDR and CDR2 is SFDVKD in the germline V gene. CDR3 residues: CATSDPGGGINGYTF. The CDR3 DNA reads TGTGCCACCAGTGATCCAGGGGGCGGGATCAACGGCTACACCTTC.

The chain joins TRBV28 to TRBJ1-2, with 7 bases fitting TRBD1. CDR1 MDHEN and CDR2 SYDVKM come from the germline V gene. Trimming cost V 7 bases and J 2 bases; bases outside gene matches: 1. The CDR3 sequence is 12 residues long. The CDR3 bases are TGTGCCAGCATGACAGGGAACTATGGCTACACCTTC. It translates to CASMTGNYGYTF.

The chain uses TRBV3-1 (or the pseudogene TRBV3-2) and TRBJ2-2; 12 nucleotides match TRBD2. This CDR3 spans 17 amino acids. Germline CDR1 is LGHDT and CDR2 is YNNKEL (reference sequence). Trimming cost V 2 bases and J 7 bases; bases outside gene matches: 8. The CDR3 sequence is CASSQLAGGTFDGELFF. In nucleotides, the CDR3 is TGTGCCAGCAGCCAACTAGCGGGGGGGACTTTTGACGGGGAGCTGTTTTTT.

The V call is TRBV5-6, the J call TRBJ2-7, with 8 bases matching TRBD1. The length of the CDR3 is 13 residues. Trimming took 1 base from V and 6 from J; bases not matched to a gene: 3. Per germline, CDR1 SGHDT and CDR2 YYEEEE. The CDR3 DNA reads TGTGCCAGCAGCTTGCGACAGGGGACCGAGCAGTACTTC. Translation: CASSLRQGTEQYF.

This chain uses TRBV14 with TRBJ1-2; TRBD1 aligns across 7 bases. CDR1 is SGHDN, CDR2 FVKESK, per germline. With V trimmed by 4 bases and J by 4 bases, 15 bases remained unmatched. This CDR3 comprises 17 residues. CDR3 loop: CASSRGGLAGIIYGYTF. CDR3 coding DNA: TGTGCCAGCAGCCGAGGGGGCCTCGCTGGAATAATCTATGGCTACACCTTC.

This CDR3 reads CASSLTGDHNSPLHF. The DNA for the CDR3 is TGTGCCAGCAGCTTAACAGGGGATCATAATTCACCCCTCCACTTT. This chain links TRBV7-3 with TRBJ1-6; D is perhaps TRBD1 (5 bases). Per the germline V gene, CDR1 is SGHTA and CDR2 is FQGTGA. V was clipped by 0 bases and J by 5 bases, with 8 bases between them. The CDR3 has 15 residues.

This chain uses TRBV5-1 with TRBJ2-5, with TRBD2 as a possible D gene (5 bases). The V end was cut by 4 bases, the J end by 6 bases, with 19 bases between. Germline lookup yields CDR1 SGHRS and CDR2 YFSETQ. This CDR3 contains 15 residues. The CDR3: CASSTGELGTKTQYF. CDR3 nucleotide sequence: TGCGCCAGCAGCACCGGGGAATTGGGTACGAAGACCCAGTACTTC.

The chain links TRBV4-3 to TRBJ1-1, with 8 bases identical to TRBD1. The CDR3 has 15 amino acids. The V gene end was trimmed by 1 base and the J gene end by 1 base; junction bases not matched to a gene: 2. Germline V CDR1 and CDR2: LGHNA, YSLEER. In DNA, the CDR3 is TGCGCCAGCAGCCAAGCCGACAGGGGGAACACTGAAGCTTTCTTT. Its translation: CASSQADRGNTEAFF.

The chain employs TRBV2 and TRBJ2-7; D gene uncertain. Germline V gene sequence: CDR1 SNHLY, CDR2 FYNNEI. The CDR3 is made up of 12 amino acids. Trimming took 8 bases from V and 3 from J, leaving 11 bases between them. The CDR3 protein is CASSPSGYEQYF. The CDR3 DNA is TGTGCCAGCTCCCCCTCGGGCTACGAGCAGTACTTC.

The chain couples TRBV7-2 to TRBJ1-2; D unresolved. This CDR3 has 16 amino acids. V was cut by 1 base and J by 5 bases, with 17 bases left in between. Germline assignment: CDR1 SGHTA and CDR2 FQGNSA. The CDR3 region is CASSLEPGYVEYGYTF. CDR3 sequence (DNA): TGTGCCAGCAGCTTAGAACCGGGTTACGTGGAGTATGGCTACACCTTC.

V is TRBV18 and J is TRBJ1-4; 11 bases are a match to TRBD1. There are 17 residues in the CDR3. Trimming took 4 bases from V and 8 from J; bases not matched to a gene: 12. The germline V gene has CDR1 KGHSH and CDR2 LQKENI. The CDR3 loop is CASSLPGQGAGVEKLFF. The DNA for the CDR3 is TGTGCCAGCTCACTCCCCGGACAGGGGGCCGGAGTAGAAAAACTGTTTTTT.